This T cell receptor beta chain is drawn from a study of blood T cell repertoires in COVID-19. About the study: Material from acute and convalescent COVID-19 was sourced from the United States, Italy and Spain. Nucleic acid was either cDNA or gDNA, and it came from T cells, B-cell-depleted T cells, or PBMCs.

In the original workflow: Using reference gene primer amplification, nucleated cell counts were estimated. Produced via immunoSEQ multiplex PCR; TCRdb's table is partial and in-frame only. V and J calls and clone size are as listed in that table; D and trimming were resolved from the DNA. This repertoire shows about 200,000 clones, about 86% found once; its top ten account for about 0.72%. The specimen was peripheral blood. The receptor's source is a woman aged 70 to 79 with acute or convalescent COVID-19.

This CDR3 reads CASSPTGGILFF. Written as DNA, the CDR3 is TGTGCCAGCAGCCCCACGGGGGGGATACTGTTTTTT. The chain uses TRBV3-1 (or the pseudogene TRBV3-2) and TRBJ1-4; tentatively, D is TRBD1 (5 bases). The length of the CDR3 is 12 residues. V was pared by 4 bases and J by 13 bases, with 13 bases between. Per germline, CDR1 LGHDT and CDR2 YNNKEL (reference sequence).